The clone carrying this TCR beta chain was observed a few times. The CDR3 runs 15 residues. Germline V gene data show CDR1 as MNHEY and CDR2 as SMNVEV (reference sequence). V dropped 6 bases and J dropped 8; count of bases not matched to a gene: 12. The entry originates in a study of blood T cell repertoires in COVID-19. At the level of the study: Both acute and convalescent COVID-19 samples were obtained from the United States, Italy and Spain. In each case, the material was cDNA or gDNA derived from T cells, B-cell-depleted T cells, or PBMCs.

Study processing details: By means of reference gene primer amplification, nucleated cell counts were estimated. TCRdb's copy holds only in-frame clones and misses some; the assay was immunoSEQ multiplex PCR. The DNA was the basis for D and trimming; V, J and clone size are from that table. Found here are 150,000 to 200,000 clones, 80% to 90% of them singletons; the top ten hold more than 7.5%. The TCR was taken from a man over 45 with active or convalescent COVID-19. Sequenced: peripheral blood. The rearrangement uses TRBV27 and TRBJ1-2; 10 nucleotides align to TRBD1. DNA of the CDR3: TGTGCCAGCAGCAAGATCAGGACAGGGGGATTCGGCTACACCTTC. Protein sequence: CASSKIRTGGFGYTF.